A selection of T cell receptor beta chains follows, all from one sample in a study of cytomegalovirus exposure and HLA in healthy donors. Sequencing was performed with immunoSEQ multiplex PCR; in TCRdb, only in-frame clones are kept and a portion is missing. The table lists around 210,000 clones, approximately 78% of them singletons. The specimen sequenced was PBMCs. These receptor sequences come from a boy aged 5-17 years in good health and CMV-seronegative. CDR3s include the opening cysteine and the closing phenylalanine or tryptophan. D genes are given only for firm matches. Part of the rows lack a size; the others show once, few, many or a class for expanded clones.

d_call: -; clone_size: -; j_call: TRBJ1-1; v_call: TRBV5-4; cdr3_aa: CASSFERGTEAFF; cdr3_nt: TGTGCCAGCAGCTTCGAGAGGGGGACTGAAGCTTTCTTT
d_call: TRBD1; clone_size: once; j_call: TRBJ2-1; v_call: TRBV11-3; cdr3_aa: CASSSGQSNNEQFF; cdr3_nt: TGTGCCAGCAGCTCGGGACAGTCGAACAATGAGCAGTTCTTC
d_call: TRBD1; clone_size: -; j_call: TRBJ2-5; v_call: TRBV6-6; cdr3_aa: CASSYPRDRGKTQYF; cdr3_nt: TGTGCCAGCAGTTACCCGCGGGACAGGGGAAAGACCCAGTACTTC
d_call: TRBD1; clone_size: few; j_call: TRBJ2-7; v_call: TRBV6-1; cdr3_aa: CASSEAPWTGAEQYF; cdr3_nt: TGTGCCAGCAGTGAGGCTCCTTGGACAGGGGCGGAGCAGTACTTC
d_call: -; clone_size: -; j_call: TRBJ2-4; v_call: TRBV5-6; cdr3_aa: CASSFVTGLDGNIQYF; cdr3_nt: TGTGCCAGCAGCTTTGTTACAGGTCTAGATGGAAACATTCAGTACTTC
d_call: -; clone_size: -; j_call: TRBJ1-2; v_call: TRBV6-6; cdr3_aa: CASLNQGRGYGGYTF; cdr3_nt: TGTGCCAGTCTCAATCAGGGCAGGGGATATGGCGGCTACACCTTC
d_call: TRBD1; clone_size: -; j_call: TRBJ2-1; v_call: TRBV25-1; cdr3_aa: CASSPTPGTGGLYNEQFF; cdr3_nt: TGTGCCAGCAGTCCCACCCCCGGGACAGGGGGCTTGTACAATGAGCAGTTCTTC
d_call: TRBD1; clone_size: -; j_call: TRBJ2-7; v_call: TRBV4-1; cdr3_aa: CASSLRQPTGNSEQYF; cdr3_nt: TGCGCCAGCAGCCTTCGTCAACCGACAGGGAATAGCGAGCAGTACTTC
d_call: TRBD1; clone_size: few; j_call: TRBJ2-5; v_call: TRBV6-1; cdr3_aa: CASSGGQGETQYF; cdr3_nt: TGTGCCAGCAGTGGAGGACAGGGTGAGACCCAGTACTTC
d_call: TRBD1; clone_size: -; j_call: TRBJ1-2; v_call: TRBV28; cdr3_aa: CASSLLDGGDRDRGLGYTF; cdr3_nt: TGTGCCAGCAGTTTATTGGACGGGGGCGACCGGGACAGGGGGCTTGGCTACACCTTC
d_call: -; clone_size: -; j_call: TRBJ1-2; v_call: TRBV25-1; cdr3_aa: CASSQGEGSYGYTF; cdr3_nt: TGTGCCAGCAGTCAAGGGGAAGGAAGCTATGGCTACACCTTC
d_call: -; clone_size: -; j_call: TRBJ1-6; v_call: TRBV7-2; cdr3_aa: CASNRTGFCNSPLHF; cdr3_nt: TGTGCCAGCAACAGAACAGGGTTTTGTAATTCACCCCTCCACTTT
d_call: -; clone_size: -; j_call: TRBJ1-3; v_call: TRBV19; cdr3_aa: CASSTDRPGNTIYF; cdr3_nt: TGTGCCAGTAGTACCGACAGGCCTGGAAACACCATATATTTT
d_call: TRBD2; clone_size: -; j_call: TRBJ2-7; v_call: TRBV29-1; cdr3_aa: CSVWTSGSYEQYF; cdr3_nt: TGCAGCGTCTGGACTAGCGGGAGCTACGAGCAGTACTTC
d_call: TRBD1; clone_size: -; j_call: TRBJ2-7; v_call: TRBV19; cdr3_aa: CASSIIAGTGNYEQYF; cdr3_nt: TGTGCCAGTAGTATCATAGCCGGGACAGGGAACTACGAGCAGTACTTC
d_call: -; clone_size: -; j_call: TRBJ1-5; v_call: TRBV28; cdr3_aa: CASRIVNQPQHF; cdr3_nt: TGTGCCAGCAGAATAGTTAATCAGCCCCAGCATTTT
d_call: -; clone_size: -; j_call: TRBJ1-1; v_call: TRBV5-6; cdr3_aa: CASSLQRRAIEAFF; cdr3_nt: TGTGCCAGCAGCTTGCAGAGGCGCGCCATCGAAGCTTTCTTT
d_call: TRBD1; clone_size: -; j_call: TRBJ1-5; v_call: TRBV7-9; cdr3_aa: CASSPGTGEYSNQPQHF; cdr3_nt: TGTGCCAGCAGCCCCGGGACAGGGGAGTATAGCAATCAGCCCCAGCATTTT
d_call: TRBD1; clone_size: -; j_call: TRBJ2-5; v_call: TRBV5-6; cdr3_aa: CASSFPTGVETQYF; cdr3_nt: TGTGCCAGCAGCTTCCCTACAGGGGTGGAGACCCAGTACTTC
d_call: TRBD1; clone_size: few; j_call: TRBJ1-1; v_call: TRBV11-3; cdr3_aa: CASNPTGRLNTEAFF; cdr3_nt: TGTGCCAGCAACCCGACAGGGAGGTTAAACACTGAAGCTTTCTTT
d_call: -; clone_size: -; j_call: TRBJ2-3; v_call: TRBV9; cdr3_aa: CASSVDGFTDTQYF; cdr3_nt: TGTGCCAGCAGCGTAGATGGCTTCACAGATACGCAGTATTTT
d_call: -; clone_size: -; j_call: TRBJ2-4; v_call: TRBV6-5; cdr3_aa: CASSYSGGLGIQYF; cdr3_nt: TGTGCCAGCAGTTATTCTGGGGGGTTAGGCATTCAGTACTTC
d_call: TRBD1; clone_size: -; j_call: TRBJ1-2; v_call: TRBV4-2; cdr3_aa: CASSQDNQGTAAYGYTF; cdr3_nt: TGTGCCAGCAGCCAAGATAACCAGGGGACAGCGGCTTATGGCTACACCTTC
d_call: TRBD1; clone_size: -; j_call: TRBJ2-4; v_call: TRBV30; cdr3_aa: CAWSLGQGVSKNIQYF; cdr3_nt: TGTGCCTGGAGTCTTGGACAGGGGGTGTCCAAAAACATTCAGTACTTC
d_call: TRBD2; clone_size: -; j_call: TRBJ2-7; v_call: TRBV27; cdr3_aa: CASTRAGGGCEQYF; cdr3_nt: TGTGCCAGCACTCGGGCGGGAGGGGGGTGCGAGCAGTACTTC
d_call: -; clone_size: -; j_call: TRBJ1-6; v_call: TRBV18; cdr3_aa: CASSAQGLGNSPLHF; cdr3_nt: TGTGCCAGCTCAGCTCAGGGTCTGGGGAATTCACCCCTCCACTTT
d_call: -; clone_size: few; j_call: TRBJ2-3; v_call: TRBV18; cdr3_aa: CASSPEPGDTQYF; cdr3_nt: TGTGCCAGCTCACCCGAGCCCGGGGATACGCAGTATTTT
d_call: -; clone_size: -; j_call: TRBJ1-1; v_call: TRBV5-4; cdr3_aa: CASSPWEGGSTEAFF; cdr3_nt: TGTGCCAGCAGCCCATGGGAGGGAGGGAGCACTGAAGCTTTCTTT
d_call: -; clone_size: -; j_call: TRBJ1-1; v_call: TRBV7-3; cdr3_aa: CASSLTAANTEAFF; cdr3_nt: TGTGCCAGCAGCTTAACGGCCGCGAACACTGAAGCTTTCTTT
d_call: -; clone_size: -; j_call: TRBJ2-6; v_call: TRBV19; cdr3_aa: CASTPLRAGANVLTF; cdr3_nt: TGTGCCAGTACTCCACTGAGGGCTGGGGCCAACGTCCTGACTTTC
d_call: TRBD2; clone_size: -; j_call: TRBJ2-3; v_call: TRBV5-1; cdr3_aa: CASRTSGASTDTQYF; cdr3_nt: TGCGCCAGCAGAACCAGCGGGGCGAGCACAGATACGCAGTATTTT
d_call: -; clone_size: -; j_call: TRBJ1-2; v_call: TRBV6-1; cdr3_aa: CASSEVPLADGYTF; cdr3_nt: TGTGCCAGCAGTGAAGTGCCCTTGGCGGATGGCTACACCTTC
d_call: TRBD2; clone_size: -; j_call: TRBJ2-1; v_call: TRBV6-4; cdr3_aa: CASSELLAGGPREQFF; cdr3_nt: TGTGCCAGCAGTGAACTCCTAGCGGGAGGGCCACGTGAGCAGTTCTTC
d_call: -; clone_size: -; j_call: TRBJ2-3; v_call: TRBV19; cdr3_aa: CASSISRGTDTQYF; cdr3_nt: TGTGCCAGTAGTATAAGCCGGGGCACAGATACGCAGTATTTT
d_call: -; clone_size: -; j_call: TRBJ1-5; v_call: TRBV7-8; cdr3_aa: CASSSPRVYRNQPQHF; cdr3_nt: TGTGCCAGCAGCTCCCCCAGGGTGTATCGCAATCAGCCCCAGCATTTT
d_call: -; clone_size: -; j_call: TRBJ1-1; v_call: TRBV27; cdr3_aa: CASSLGGARTEAFF; cdr3_nt: TGTGCCAGCAGTTTGGGGGGGGCGAGGACTGAAGCTTTCTTT
d_call: TRBD2; clone_size: -; j_call: TRBJ2-3; v_call: TRBV10-3; cdr3_aa: CAIRTPSGPFTDTQYF; cdr3_nt: TGTGCCATCAGAACCCCTAGCGGACCTTTCACAGATACGCAGTATTTT
d_call: TRBD1; clone_size: -; j_call: TRBJ2-2; v_call: TRBV5-1; cdr3_aa: CASSLTRQGSTGELFF; cdr3_nt: TGCGCCAGCAGCCTAACTCGACAGGGGTCCACCGGGGAGCTGTTTTTT
d_call: -; clone_size: -; j_call: TRBJ2-3; v_call: TRBV5-4; cdr3_aa: CASSWGRADTQYF; cdr3_nt: TGTGCCAGCAGCTGGGGGCGGGCAGATACGCAGTATTTT
d_call: -; clone_size: -; j_call: TRBJ1-4; v_call: TRBV7-2; cdr3_aa: CASSLNGQVGVGKLFF; cdr3_nt: TGTGCCAGCAGCTTAAACGGACAAGTTGGAGTTGGAAAACTGTTTTTT
d_call: TRBD2; clone_size: -; j_call: TRBJ2-5; v_call: TRBV11-2; cdr3_aa: CASSLASGIGEETQYF; cdr3_nt: TGTGCCAGCAGCTTAGCTAGCGGGATAGGGGAAGAGACCCAGTACTTC
d_call: -; clone_size: -; j_call: TRBJ2-5; v_call: TRBV30; cdr3_aa: CAWSYRGGETQYF; cdr3_nt: TGTGCCTGGAGCTACAGGGGAGGAGAGACCCAGTACTTC
d_call: -; clone_size: -; j_call: TRBJ2-5; v_call: TRBV18; cdr3_aa: CASSTSRGETQYF; cdr3_nt: TGTGCCAGCTCAACGTCCAGAGGGGAGACCCAGTACTTC
d_call: -; clone_size: -; j_call: TRBJ2-7; v_call: TRBV5-6; cdr3_aa: CASSLILRGNSYEQYF; cdr3_nt: TGTGCCAGCAGCTTGATTTTGCGGGGAAACTCCTACGAGCAGTACTTC
d_call: TRBD2; clone_size: few; j_call: TRBJ2-2; v_call: TRBV9; cdr3_aa: CASSPRSGRGTGELFF; cdr3_nt: TGTGCCAGCAGCCCCCGGAGCGGGAGGGGAACCGGGGAGCTGTTTTTT
d_call: TRBD1; clone_size: few; j_call: TRBJ1-1; v_call: TRBV12-5; cdr3_aa: CASGSGTGDTEAFF; cdr3_nt: TGTGCTAGTGGATCCGGGACAGGGGACACTGAAGCTTTCTTT
d_call: TRBD1; clone_size: -; j_call: TRBJ2-7; v_call: TRBV18; cdr3_aa: CASSPPSGQGFYEQYF; cdr3_nt: TGTGCCAGCTCACCCCCCTCGGGACAGGGATTCTACGAGCAGTACTTC
d_call: -; clone_size: -; j_call: TRBJ1-2; v_call: TRBV10-1; cdr3_aa: CASSKGGANYGYTF; cdr3_nt: TGCGCCAGCAGTAAGGGAGGAGCTAACTATGGCTACACCTTC
d_call: -; clone_size: -; j_call: TRBJ1-5; v_call: TRBV19; cdr3_aa: CASSSQGVDQPQHF; cdr3_nt: TGTGCCAGTAGTTCACAGGGAGTTGATCAGCCCCAGCATTTT
d_call: -; clone_size: -; j_call: TRBJ2-7; v_call: TRBV27; cdr3_aa: CASSLIGGVRSYEQYF; cdr3_nt: TGTGCCAGCAGTTTAATAGGCGGGGTGAGGAGCTACGAGCAGTACTTC
d_call: -; clone_size: -; j_call: TRBJ2-5; v_call: TRBV10-3; cdr3_aa: CAISKPGETQYF; cdr3_nt: TGTGCCATCAGTAAGCCAGGGGAGACCCAGTACTTC
d_call: -; clone_size: -; j_call: TRBJ1-1; v_call: TRBV7-9; cdr3_aa: CSSSLGGTEAFF; cdr3_nt: TGTTCCAGCAGCTTGGGGGGCACTGAAGCTTTCTTT
d_call: TRBD2; clone_size: -; j_call: TRBJ2-3; v_call: TRBV19; cdr3_aa: CASSGTSGGTDTQYF; cdr3_nt: TGTGCCAGTAGTGGGACTAGCGGGGGGACAGATACGCAGTATTTT
d_call: -; clone_size: -; j_call: TRBJ2-1; v_call: TRBV10-3; cdr3_aa: CAISESAGYYNEQFF; cdr3_nt: TGTGCCATCAGTGAGTCCGCGGGGTACTACAATGAGCAGTTCTTC
d_call: -; clone_size: once; j_call: TRBJ2-2; v_call: TRBV7-2; cdr3_aa: CASSLALNPGELFF; cdr3_nt: TGTGCCAGCAGCTTAGCACTTAACCCCGGGGAGCTGTTTTTT
d_call: TRBD2; clone_size: -; j_call: TRBJ2-5; v_call: TRBV2; cdr3_aa: CASSDSYLAGGGETQYF; cdr3_nt: TGTGCCAGCAGTGATAGTTACCTAGCGGGGGGGGGAGAGACCCAGTACTTC
d_call: TRBD2; clone_size: -; j_call: TRBJ2-3; v_call: TRBV27; cdr3_aa: CASRDRAGGTDTQYF; cdr3_nt: TGTGCCAGCCGTGATCGAGCGGGGGGCACAGATACGCAGTATTTT
d_call: TRBD1; clone_size: -; j_call: TRBJ2-7; v_call: TRBV27; cdr3_aa: CASSPPGTGQSSYEQYF; cdr3_nt: TGTGCCAGCAGCCCCCCGGGGACAGGGCAGTCCTCCTACGAGCAGTACTTC
d_call: -; clone_size: -; j_call: TRBJ1-1; v_call: TRBV7-9; cdr3_aa: CASSRVGPGQRAFF; cdr3_nt: TGTGCCAGCAGCCGAGTGGGTCCAGGTCAAAGGGCTTTCTTT